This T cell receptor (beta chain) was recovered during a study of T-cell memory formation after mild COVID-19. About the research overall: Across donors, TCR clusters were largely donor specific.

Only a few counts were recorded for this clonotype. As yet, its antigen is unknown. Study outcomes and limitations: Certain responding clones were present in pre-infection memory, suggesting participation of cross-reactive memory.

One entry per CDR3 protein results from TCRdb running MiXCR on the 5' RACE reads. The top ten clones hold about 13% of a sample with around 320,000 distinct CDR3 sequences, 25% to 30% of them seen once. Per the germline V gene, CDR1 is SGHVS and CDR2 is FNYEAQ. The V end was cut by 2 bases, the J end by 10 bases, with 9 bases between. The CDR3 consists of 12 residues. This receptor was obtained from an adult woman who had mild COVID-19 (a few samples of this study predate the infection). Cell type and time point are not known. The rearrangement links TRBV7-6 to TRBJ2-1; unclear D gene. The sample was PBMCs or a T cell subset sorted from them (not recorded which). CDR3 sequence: CASSLPAGEQFF. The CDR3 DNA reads TGTGCCAGCAGCTTACCAGCCGGGGAGCAGTTCTTC. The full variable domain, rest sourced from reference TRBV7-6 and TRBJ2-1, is GAGVSQSPRYKVTKRGQDVALRCDPISGHVSLYWYRQALGQGPEFLTYFNYEAQQDKSGLPNDRFSAERPEGSISTLTIQRTEQRDSAMYRCASSLPAGEQFFGPGTRLTVL.